The next 28 T cell receptor delta chains were all read from a single sample in a study of gamma-delta T cells after stem cell transplantation (dated by TCRdb to about 2016). The receptor library was made with RT-PCR. Sequencing instrument: Illumina MiSeq. Clone calls in TCRdb were regenerated from the public reads with CATT, after which identical DNA sequences shared one row. Present in this sample are some 1,800 delta-chain clones, about 2.3% of which were seen just once. The ten largest clones add up to about 50% of the sample. The sequenced material came from gamma-delta T cells. These receptors were collected from a human donor. It is not recorded whose cells these are; they may come from a transplant donor.

This clone was observed a few times. A read error is the likely source, as a far larger clone sits one nucleotide away. This sample includes further DNA sequences coding for the same CDR3. This sequence joins TRDV2 and TRDJ2, with 11 bases identical to TRDD3. Germline CDR1 and CDR2: GEAIGNYY and EKD. This CDR3 contains 19 residues. The CDR3 sequence is CACDKVLGDKGTLTAQLFF. The CDR3 DNA reads as TGTGCCTGCGACAAAGTACTGGGGGATAAGGGGACTTTGACAGCACAACTCTTCTTT.

This clone was counted a few times. The TCRdb record carries a much larger clone's protein, which differs from this DNA's translation at residue 12; a read error is the likely cause, and the protein listed here is the DNA translation. The CDR3 bases are TGTGCCTGTGACACCCACCTTCCTACAATCCGTGAGGACTACGATAAACTCATCTTT. Protein: CACDTHLPTIREDYDKLIF. The J gene is TRDJ1, the V gene TRDV2, with 9 bases fitting TRDD2. Trimming removed 0 bases from V and 4 bases from J; junction bases left unmatched: 17. Germline CDR1 and CDR2: GEAIGNYY and EKD. There are 19 residues in the CDR3.

This clone is categorized as medium-sized. A single base is all that separates this from a far larger clone, so a read error is likely. Additional DNA sequences in this sample encode the identical CDR3. The chain uses TRDV2 and TRDJ1; 11 bases are shared with TRDD3. Germline V gene lookup returns CDR1 GEAIGNYY and CDR2 EKD. The CDR3 contains 17 residues. Here the CDR3 reads CACDTLGDTGASDKLIF. The CDR3 bases are TGTGCCTGTGACACTCTGGGGGATACAGGAGCCTCCGATAAGCTCATCTTT.

There are a few counts of this clone. TCRdb attributes to this sequence the protein of a much larger clone, which differs from the DNA translation at residue 5; a read error is likely, and the protein displayed is translated from the DNA. The chain carries TRDV2 and TRDJ1; 9 nucleotides agree with TRDD3. V shed 3 bases and J 12 bases; nucleotides not matched to a gene: 19. CDR1 is GEAIGNYY and CDR2 is EKD in the germline V gene. The CDR3 is 16 amino acids. The CDR3 region is CACDPLGDGGDKRIIF. The DNA of the CDR3 is TGTGCCTGTGACCCGCTGGGGGATGGGGGCGATAAAAGGATCATCTTT.

Comment on this clone: TCRdb's listed protein matches a much larger clone and diverges from this DNA's translation at residue 11, likely through a read error; the protein shown comes from the DNA. The chain employs TRDV2 and TRDJ1, with TRDD3 matching 7 bases. Germline V gene sequence: CDR1 GEAIGNYY, CDR2 EKD. CDR3 size: 14 residues. V lost 1 base to trimming and J lost 9 bases; unmatched junction nucleotides: 10. CDR3 in DNA: TGTGCCTGTGACACTCTGGGGGTTGATGATCAACTCATCTTT. Its protein product is CACDTLGVDDQLIF.

Remarks on this clone: A far larger clone is just one base off, so this is likely a read error. At the DNA level, this CDR3 is encoded by other sequences in the same sample as well. The chain joins TRDV2 to TRDJ1, with 9 bases aligning to TRDD3. The CDR3 is made up of 16 amino acids. Germline lookup yields CDR1 GEAIGNYY and CDR2 EKD. V shed 1 base, J shed 12 bases, and the junction held 17 bases outside the gene matches. DNA of the CDR3: TGTGCCTGTGACACGCTGGGGGATGGGGGCGATAAAAGAATCATCTTT. Translated: CACDTLGDGGDKRIIF.

The chain couples TRDV2 to TRDJ3; 10 nucleotides match TRDD3. CDR3 length: 19 amino acids. The germline V gene encodes CDR1 GEAIGNYY and CDR2 EKD. V gave up 4 bases and J gave up 0 bases; unmatched junction bases: 8. The chain's CDR3 is CACELLGDTSSWDTRQMFF. For the CDR3, the DNA is TGTGCCTGTGAACTTTTGGGGGATACAAGCTCCTGGGACACCCGACAGATGTTTTTC.

Worth noting for this clone: It differs at one base from a far larger clone, so likely a read error. Other DNA sequences of this sample code for an identical CDR3. V is TRDV2 and J is TRDJ1; 7 bases are shared with TRDD3. Germline CDR1 is GEAIGNYY and CDR2 is EKD. The CDR3 spans 18 residues. V dropped 4 bases and J dropped 0; count of bases not matched to a gene: 16. In DNA form, the CDR3 reads TGTGCCTGTGAGCCGCTTGGAGGGATACCCTCGTACACCGATAAACTCATCTTT. Translated, it gives CACEPLGGIPSYTDKLIF.

To note about this clone: The protein in TCRdb stems from a much larger clone and differs at residue 17 from this DNA's translation, likely a read error; here the protein is translated from the DNA. The chain employs TRDV2 and TRDJ1; 9 bases are shared with TRDD3. The germline V gene encodes CDR1 GEAIGNYY and CDR2 EKD. The CDR3 consists of 19 residues. The CDR3 DNA follows: TGTGCCTGTGACACCCTTACTATGCGTGAGGGGGATACTTCCGATAAACCCATCTTT. Translation: CACDTLTMREGDTSDKPIF.

The J gene is TRDJ1, the V gene TRDV2, with TRDD3 matching over 13 bases. The length of the CDR3 is 19 residues. Losses at the gene ends were 1 base for V and 0 bases for J; bases not matched to a gene: 10. The germline CDR1 and CDR2 sequences are GEAIGNYY and EKD. The CDR3 reads CACDTVTGGYDKYTDKLIF. The CDR3 nucleotides are TGTGCCTGTGACACGGTCACTGGGGGATACGATAAGTACACCGATAAACTCATCTTT.

Comments on this clone: TCRdb's protein for this DNA is that of a much larger clone and differs from the translation at residue 3, likely a read error; the protein shown is the DNA translation. The CDR3 DNA reads TGTGCCCGTGACACGCTGGGGGATACCACACTGTACACCGATAAACTCATCTTT. It yields the protein CARDTLGDTTLYTDKLIF. The rearrangement uses TRDV2 and TRDJ1; 11 bases are a match to TRDD3. The CDR3 length is 18 residues. Germline V gene data show CDR1 as GEAIGNYY and CDR2 as EKD.

Turning to this clone: The protein TCRdb lists belongs to a much larger clone and differs from this DNA's translation at residue 11, which points to a read error; the protein shown is made from the DNA. The rearrangement links TRDV2 to TRDJ1; 9 bases agree with TRDD3. V gave up 1 base and J gave up 12 bases; unmatched junction bases: 17. The CDR3 consists of 16 residues. Germline values: CDR1 GEAIGNYY, CDR2 EKD. CDR3 DNA: TGTGCCTGTGACACGCTGGGGGATGGGGGCTATAAAAGGATCATCTTT. Amino acid sequence: CACDTLGDGGYKRIIF.

Remarks on this clone: TCRdb's listed protein matches a much larger clone and diverges from this DNA's translation at residue 6, likely through a read error; the protein shown comes from the DNA. The chain is built from TRDV2 and TRDJ1; 8 positions match TRDD3. V trimming: 3 bases; J trimming: 2 bases; junction bases outside the gene matches: 16. The CDR3 length is 18 residues. Germline CDR1 and CDR2: GEAIGNYY and EKD. The CDR3 nucleotides are TGTGCCTGTGACCCCCCTTCTGGGGGACTCCGGGGGACCGATAAACTCATCTTT. It specifies CACDPPSGGLRGTDKLIF.

Details on this clone: Translating this DNA gives a protein that differs at residue 4 from the TCRdb one, which belongs to a much larger clone; a read error is likely, and the protein shown is this translation. The chain recombines TRDV2 with TRDJ1, with 13 bases lining up with TRDD3. The CDR3 contains 18 residues. The V segment lost 5 bases and the J segment 4 bases; nucleotides outside the gene matches: 15. Germline-derived CDR1 and CDR2 are GEAIGNYY and EKD. The DNA of the CDR3 is TGTGCCTGTGGCACGGTCACTGGGGGATACGAGAAGGGCGATAAACTCATCTTT. Amino acids: CACGTVTGGYEKGDKLIF.

The chain is built from TRDV2 and TRDJ1, with 10 positions matching TRDD3. CDR3 size: 16 residues. Germline-derived CDR1 and CDR2 are GEAIGNYY and EKD. J gave up 1 base and V 3 bases, and 7 bases lay outside the gene matches. The CDR3 protein is CACDALLGDRTDKLIF. The CDR3 nucleotides read TGTGCCTGTGACGCCCTACTGGGGGATCGCACCGATAAACTCATCTTT.

This clone has just a few counts. A far larger clone is one nucleotide away, so this likely arose from a read error. The same CDR3 can be traced to other DNA sequences in this sample. The rearrangement links TRDV2 to TRDJ1, with a weak D call TRDD3 (5 bases). Trimming cost V 3 bases and J 4 bases, with 14 bases left between them. The CDR3 totals 14 residues. Germline V gives CDR1 GEAIGNYY, CDR2 EKD. The CDR3 loop reads CACDEPGRNDKLIF. CDR3 bases: TGTGCCTGTGACGAGCCTGGGCGGAACGATAAACTCATCTTT.

This clone was detected only a few times. The CDR3 region is CACSNLPLSTPPVLGDTRGTDKLIF. The CDR3 nucleotides are TGTGCCTGTTCCAACCTCCCCCTCTCGACCCCGCCCGTACTGGGGGATACGCGAGGGACCGATAAACTCATCTTT. The chain recombines TRDV2 with TRDJ1; TRDD3 matches at 13 bases. V lost 6 bases and J lost 2; bases outside the gene matches: 35. Germline V gene sequence: CDR1 GEAIGNYY, CDR2 EKD. The CDR3 loop spans 25 amino acids.

This clone appeared a few times. TCRdb has a much larger clone's protein, which differs at residue 16 from the translation of this DNA, likely because of a read error; what is shown is the protein translated from the DNA. This chain joins TRDV2 and TRDJ3, with a weak D call TRDD3 (6 bases). Germline CDR1 is GEAIGNYY and CDR2 is EKD. The length of the CDR3 is 18 residues. In nucleotides, the CDR3 is TGTGCCTGTGACTCCACTGGGAGTCTCTCCTGGGACACCCGACAGGTGTTTTTC. Its translation is CACDSTGSLSWDTRQVFF.

This clone was detected a few times. TCRdb pairs this DNA with a much larger clone's protein that differs at residue 9, likely a read error; the protein shown was translated from the DNA. The chain links TRDV2 to TRDJ1, with D perhaps matching TRDD2 (6 bases). The V end lost 1 base, the J end lost 4 bases, and 27 bases lay between the germline ends. CDR1 and CDR2 (germline): GEAIGNYY, EKD. This CDR3 is built from 19 residues. The CDR3 spells CACDTISLPTGPYIDKLIF. In DNA form, the CDR3 reads TGTGCCTGTGACACTATTTCCCTTCCAACTGGACCATACATCGATAAACTCATCTTT.

The J gene is TRDJ1, the V gene TRDV2, with 9 positions matching TRDD3. This CDR3 contains 16 residues. J gave up 3 bases and V 1 base, and 8 bases lay outside the gene matches. Germline V gene sequence: CDR1 GEAIGNYY, CDR2 EKD. The CDR3 reads CACDTLGDRGADKLIF. The CDR3 DNA follows: TGTGCCTGTGACACTCTGGGGGATCGTGGCGCCGATAAACTCATCTTT.

Turning to this clone: A far larger clone is just one base off, so this is likely a read error. The chain recombines TRDV2 with TRDJ3; TRDD3 matches at 10 bases. Germline trimming cut 0 bases from V and 0 bases from J; bases unmatched to any gene: 13. The germline CDR1 and CDR2 sequences are GEAIGNYY and EKD. CDR3 length equals 22 residues. CDR3 sequence reads: CACDTGGPGDTGGSWDTRQMFF. CDR3 bases: TGTGCCTGTGACACCGGAGGACCGGGGGATACGGGTGGCTCCTGGGACACCCGACAGATGTTTTTC.

About this clone: A far larger clone differs by one base, so this is likely a read error. The same CDR3 is also encoded by other DNA sequences in this sample. The rearrangement links TRDV2 to TRDJ1; D possibly corresponds to TRDD3 (5 bases). Trimming removed 0 bases from V and 0 bases from J, with 22 bases in between. Germline V gives CDR1 GEAIGNYY, CDR2 EKD. The length of the CDR3 is 19 residues. The CDR3 region is CACDTVSTGGDRHTDKLIF. The CDR3 DNA follows: TGTGCCTGTGACACCGTGAGCACCGGGGGTGACCGGCACACCGATAAACTCATCTTT.

This clone has a handful of counts. The amino acid sequence in TCRdb belongs to a much larger clone and departs from this DNA's translation at residue 15, likely a sequencing read error; the sequence shown is translated from the DNA. J is TRDJ1 and V is TRDV2, with 13 bases lining up with TRDD3. The V gene's germline CDR1 is GEAIGNYY and CDR2 EKD. With V trimmed by 1 base and J by 3 bases, 16 bases remained unmatched. The length of the CDR3 is 20 residues. CDR3 nucleotides: TGTGCCTGTGACACGGTCCCTACTGGGGGATACGATAAGTACGCCGATAAACTCATCTTT. Its protein is CACDTVPTGGYDKYADKLIF.

The table lists this clone with a few counts. TCRdb's entry gives the protein of a much larger clone, which mismatches this DNA's translation at residue 16, likely from a read error; the protein reported here is translated from the DNA. The chain carries TRDV2 and TRDJ1; 10 bases are a match to TRDD3. The CDR3 covers 17 residues. Per the germline V gene, CDR1 is GEAIGNYY and CDR2 is EKD. The DNA of the CDR3 is TGTGCCTGTGACCCTCTACTGGGGGATCGTGGCGCCGATAAACTCACCTTT. Its protein product is CACDPLLGDRGADKLTF.

This clone was seen only a few times. This likely stems from a read error, as it lies one base from a far larger clone. Within the sample, other DNA sequences also encode this same CDR3. The CDR3 is CACDKVLGDKGTLTAQLFF. The CDR3 DNA follows: TGTGCCTGTGACAAAGTACTGGGGGATAAGGGGACTTTGACAGCGCAACTCTTCTTT. The rearrangement uses TRDV2 and TRDJ2; 11 bases line up with TRDD3. CDR1 is GEAIGNYY, CDR2 EKD, per germline. This CDR3 is 19 amino acids long.

On this clone itself: A read error likely explains why the TCRdb protein, taken from a much larger clone, differs from this DNA's translation at residue 10; the protein shown is translated from the DNA. The chain links TRDV2 to TRDJ1; 11 positions match TRDD3. The V gene end was trimmed by 1 base and the J gene end by 1 base; junction bases not matched to a gene: 4. The CDR3 sequence is 16 residues long. Germline CDR1 is GEAIGNYY and CDR2 is EKD. CDR3 region: CACDTLLGDSTDKLIF. The CDR3, as DNA: TGTGCCTGTGACACTTTACTGGGGGATAGCACCGATAAACTCATCTTT.

In this sample, this clone turned up a few times. This sequence is one base from a far larger clone and is likely a read error. The sample has other DNA sequences that encode this CDR3 too. The chain joins TRDV2 to TRDJ1; 11 bases are shared with TRDD3. The CDR3 loop spans 18 amino acids. CDR1 and CDR2 (germline): GEAIGNYY, EKD. CDR3 sequence reads: CACDTLGDTTLYTDKLIF. DNA of the CDR3: TGTGCCTGTGACACGCTGGGGGATACCACACTGTACACCGATAAACTTATCTTT.

Note on this clone: Given a far larger clone just one base away, this is likely a sequencing read error. Other DNA sequences in this specimen translate into the identical CDR3. The V gene is TRDV2, the J gene TRDJ1; no clear D. Germline loops: CDR1 GEAIGNYY, CDR2 EKD. V lost 2 bases and J lost 0, with 9 bases in between. This CDR3 comprises 14 residues. CDR3 DNA sequence: TGTGCCTGTGACAGTCTATCGTACACCGATAAACTCATCTTT. Protein sequence: CACDSLSYTDKLIF.